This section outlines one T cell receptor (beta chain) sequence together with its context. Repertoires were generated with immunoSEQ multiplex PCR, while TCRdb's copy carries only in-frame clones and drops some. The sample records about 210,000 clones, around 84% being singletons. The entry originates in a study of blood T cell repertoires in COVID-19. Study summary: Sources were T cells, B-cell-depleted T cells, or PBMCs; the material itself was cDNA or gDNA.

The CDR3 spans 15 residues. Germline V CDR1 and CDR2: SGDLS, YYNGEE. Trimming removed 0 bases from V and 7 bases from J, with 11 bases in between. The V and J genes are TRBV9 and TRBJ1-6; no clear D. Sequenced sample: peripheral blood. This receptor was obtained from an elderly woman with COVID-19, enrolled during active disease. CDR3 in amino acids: CASSVEGGYNSPLHF. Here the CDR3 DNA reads TGTGCCAGCAGCGTAGAAGGAGGGTACAATTCACCCCTCCACTTT.